Included here is one TCR beta chain sequence, with context. V dropped 4 bases and J dropped 1; count of bases not matched to a gene: 5. Germline assignment: CDR1 SGHRS and CDR2 YFSETQ. The CDR3 runs 15 residues. Researchers ran the PCR with 60 Vbeta and 13 Jbeta primers. Only in-frame clones appear in the TCRdb table, and some are missing; sequencing was by immunoSEQ multiplex PCR. The data show about 82,000 clones, around 85% seen once. This sample was taken from a study of cytomegalovirus exposure and HLA in healthy donors. This receptor was obtained from a human donor in good health. Sequencing input: PBMCs. The rearrangement uses TRBV5-1 and TRBJ1-3, with 7 bases that match TRBD1. Here the CDR3 reads CASSPLTGSGNTIYF. The CDR3 nucleotides read TGCGCCAGCAGCCCACTGACAGGGTCTGGAAACACCATATATTTT.